The source of this T cell receptor (beta chain) is a study of CD8+CD57+ T cells in acquired aplastic anemia. Overall study context: Isolated CD4+ and CD8+ cells, once sorted, yielded DNA averaging around 3 ug. As sequenced from healthy donors, CD4+ cells averaged roughly 11 million reads.

Germline V CDR1 and CDR2: MNHNS, SASEGT. The CDR3 is made up of 13 amino acids. V shed 7 bases and J shed 10 bases, with 17 bases lying between them. Genomic DNA constituted the template upon which TCR beta VDJ and CDR3 profiling was performed. TCRdb fed the reads into MiXCR, producing one record per CDR3 protein. Of some 220,000 distinct CDR3 sequences in the sample, about a third were seen once. Comments on this clonotype: The antigen is undetermined.

Study findings and constraints: Between patients and controls, 25 to 30 CD8+ CDR3 sequences were found in common. The study found no significant CD8+ Simpson's diversity difference between patients and controls.

The chain uses TRBV6-1 and TRBJ2-1, with D possibly matching TRBD2 (7 bases). The specimen was sorted CD4+, CD8+, or CD8+CD57+ T cells (not recorded which) from PBMCs. The TCR comes from a human donor in good health, serving as a control. This chain's CDR3 is CASNGSPGGEQFF. Written as DNA, the CDR3 is TGTGCCAGCAATGGGAGTCCGGGGGGCGAGCAGTTCTTC.